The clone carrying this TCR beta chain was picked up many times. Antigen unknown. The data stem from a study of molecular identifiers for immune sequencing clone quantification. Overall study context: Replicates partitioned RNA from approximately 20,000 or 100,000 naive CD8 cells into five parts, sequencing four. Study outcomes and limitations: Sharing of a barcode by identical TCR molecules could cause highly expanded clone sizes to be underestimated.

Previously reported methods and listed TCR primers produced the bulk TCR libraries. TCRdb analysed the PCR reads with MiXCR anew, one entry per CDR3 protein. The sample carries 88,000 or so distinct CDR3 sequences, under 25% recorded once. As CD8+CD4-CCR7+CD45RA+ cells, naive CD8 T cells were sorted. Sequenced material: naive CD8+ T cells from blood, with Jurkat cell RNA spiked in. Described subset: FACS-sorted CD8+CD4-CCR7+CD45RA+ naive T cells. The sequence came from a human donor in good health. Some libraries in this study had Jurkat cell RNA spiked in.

CDR3 protein: CSTDLRDSGTDTQYF. The CDR3 DNA reads as TGCAGCACTGACCTCCGGGACAGTGGCACAGATACGCAGTATTTT. This sequence joins TRBV29-1 and TRBJ2-3, with 7 bases that match TRBD1. Germline CDR1 and CDR2: SQVTM and ANQGSEA. V shed 8 bases and J 1 base; nucleotides not matched to a gene: 12. This CDR3 has 15 amino acids.